Sequencing of this T cell receptor beta chain was carried out in a study of T cell responses to AZD1222 COVID-19 vaccine. The CDR3 loop spans 13 amino acids. V was cut by 3 bases and J by 2 bases, with 5 bases left in between. Germline CDR1 and CDR2: MRHNA and SNTAGT. Assay used: immunoSEQ multiplex PCR; TCRdb lists only in-frame clones, some missing. The sample carries about 120,000 clones, around 90% recorded once. Turning to this clone: The antigen remains unidentified.

Study-level findings and limits: Scientists sampled the repertoires only once the peak T cell response had passed. Donors, mostly white British, included more females; clonal diversity was possibly underestimated.

The specimen was peripheral blood, collected on day 0 of AZD1222 vaccination. The TCR sequence derives from an adult in good health. The chain has TRBV6-4 and TRBJ2-1; D is undetermined. DNA for the CDR3: TGTGCCAGCAGTGAAGACACCTACAATGAGCAGTTCTTC. Amino acids: CASSEDTYNEQFF.